This is a list of T cell receptor beta chains from one sample in a study of tumor T cells in aggressive B-cell lymphoma. Only in-frame clones appear in the TCRdb table, and some are missing; sequencing was by immunoSEQ multiplex PCR. The sample has fewer than 1,000 clones, 64% seen once. The specimen was tumor tissue. Receptors originate from an adult with diffuse large B cell lymphoma. The CDR3 runs from the conserved cysteine through the conserved F or W. Fields, in order: V gene, clone size, J gene, D gene, CDR3 DNA, CDR3 protein. A D gene is named only where the DNA matches it firmly. Some rows mark clone size as missing; the rest say once, few, many or name a class of expanded clone.

TRBV9,-,TRBJ2-5,TRBD2,TGTGCCAGCAGCGCTAGCGGGGCCCCTCTGGAGACCCAGTACTTC,CASSASGAPLETQYF
TRBV19,-,TRBJ1-2,-,TGTGCCAGTAGTGTAGAGGAGGCAAATCGAAAGACCTATGGCTACACCTTC,CASSVEEANRKTYGYTF
TRBV5-4,-,TRBJ2-1,TRBD2,TGTGCCAGCAGGATAGGCGGGAGCTCCTACAATGAGCAGTTCTTC,CASRIGGSSYNEQFF
TRBV28,once,TRBJ2-3,TRBD2,TGTGCCAGCAGTTTCTTGAGTAAGCGGGACCCCACAGATACGCAGTATTTT,CASSFLSKRDPTDTQYF
TRBV9,-,TRBJ1-2,TRBD1,TGTGCCAGCAGTGCCGGGACAGGGGGTAATGGCTACACCTTC,CASSAGTGGNGYTF
TRBV6-5,few,TRBJ2-7,-,TGTGCCAGCAGTTCTACGGGGGAGCAGTACTTC,CASSSTGEQYF
TRBV6-5,-,TRBJ1-5,-,TGTGCCAGCAGTTATTCCGACGGGGGAAATCAGCCCCAGCATTTT,CASSYSDGGNQPQHF
TRBV4-1,-,TRBJ1-2,TRBD1,TGCGCCAGCAGCCAAGATCGATCCAGGGGGCTCGGTGGCTACACCTTC,CASSQDRSRGLGGYTF
TRBV5-1,-,TRBJ2-2,TRBD1,TGCGCCAGCAGCCCGGGACAGGGGCACACCGGGGAGCTGTTTTTT,CASSPGQGHTGELFF
TRBV9,-,TRBJ2-7,-,TGTGCCAGCAGCCCCAGGGGATCCTACGAGCAGTACTTC,CASSPRGSYEQYF
TRBV5-6,-,TRBJ2-1,TRBD1,TGTGCCAGCAGCCCCGACAGGGGCTCCTACAATGAGCAGTTCTTC,CASSPDRGSYNEQFF
TRBV14,-,TRBJ1-6,-,TGTGCCAGCAGCCTCGGTTATGTGCCCCTCCACTTT,CASSLGYVPLHF